This is a list of T cell receptor beta chains from one sample in a study of cytomegalovirus exposure and HLA in healthy donors. TCRdb's copy holds only in-frame clones and misses some; the assay was immunoSEQ multiplex PCR. The sample lists 150,000 to 200,000 clones, around 79% occurring once. The sample taken for sequencing was PBMCs. These receptors originate from a woman aged 35 to 49 in good health and CMV-seronegative. Both conserved end residues are part of each CDR3. Fields, in order: J gene, D gene, V gene, clone size, CDR3 protein, CDR3 DNA. D genes are given only for firm matches. Where a row states a size, it is once, few, many or the class of an expanded clone; other rows omit it.

J: TRBJ2-5; D: TRBD2; V: TRBV6-1; size: -; CDR3: CASSRGDRGQETQYF; DNA: TGTGCCAGCAGTCGGGGGGATCGGGGCCAAGAGACCCAGTACTTC
J: TRBJ1-5; D: TRBD1; V: TRBV6-5; size: few; CDR3: CASSFHGQGGQPQHF; DNA: TGTGCCAGCAGTTTTCATGGACAGGGGGGTCAGCCCCAGCATTTT
J: TRBJ2-5; D: TRBD1; V: TRBV27; size: -; CDR3: CASSLRTGGKETQYF; DNA: TGTGCCAGCAGTTTACGGACAGGGGGGAAAGAGACCCAGTACTTC
J: TRBJ2-3; D: -; V: TRBV5-1; size: -; CDR3: CASSYTADTQYF; DNA: TGCGCCAGCAGCTATACAGCAGATACGCAGTATTTT
J: TRBJ2-1; D: -; V: TRBV11-2; size: -; CDR3: CASSDGGNEQFF; DNA: TGTGCCAGCAGCGACGGGGGCAATGAGCAGTTCTTC
J: TRBJ2-7; D: TRBD2; V: TRBV30; size: -; CDR3: CARGSGGYEQYF; DNA: TGTGCCAGGGGATCGGGGGGCTACGAGCAGTACTTC
J: TRBJ1-1; D: -; V: TRBV18; size: few; CDR3: CASSPGLVPGEGNTEAFF; DNA: TGTGCCAGCTCACCCGGACTGGTTCCTGGTGAGGGCAACACTGAAGCTTTCTTT
J: TRBJ2-7; D: -; V: TRBV28; size: -; CDR3: CASSKIRGGTNYEQYF; DNA: TGTGCCAGCAGTAAAATAAGGGGGGGAACGAACTACGAGCAGTACTTC
J: TRBJ2-7; D: -; V: TRBV13; size: -; CDR3: CASSLTGHRTYEQYF; DNA: TGTGCCAGCAGCCTCACGGGACACCGAACCTACGAGCAGTACTTC
J: TRBJ1-1; D: -; V: TRBV6-1; size: few; CDR3: CASSEKSGVRTEAFF; DNA: TGTGCCAGCAGTGAAAAAAGCGGGGTTAGGACTGAAGCTTTCTTT
J: TRBJ1-6; D: TRBD1; V: TRBV19; size: -; CDR3: CASRPQGTRSYNSPLHF; DNA: TGTGCCAGTAGGCCACAGGGGACCCGCTCCTATAATTCACCCCTCCACTTT
J: TRBJ1-1; D: TRBD1; V: TRBV7-9; size: few; CDR3: CASSQRQGQNTEAFF; DNA: TGTGCCAGCAGCCAAAGACAGGGGCAGAACACTGAAGCTTTCTTT
J: TRBJ1-2; D: -; V: TRBV19; size: few; CDR3: CATSRAGAMGNYGYTF; DNA: TGTGCCACCTCGAGGGCAGGAGCAATGGGTAACTATGGCTACACCTTC
J: TRBJ2-7; D: -; V: TRBV6-6; size: -; CDR3: CASSYSTGLLGGEQYF; DNA: TGTGCCAGCAGTTACTCGACAGGGCTCCTGGGGGGCGAGCAGTACTTC
J: TRBJ2-2; D: TRBD2; V: TRBV19; size: once; CDR3: CASSRAPAGDTGELFF; DNA: TGTGCCAGTAGTAGGGCCCCAGCGGGAGATACCGGGGAGCTGTTTTTT
J: TRBJ2-3; D: TRBD2; V: TRBV2; size: -; CDR3: CASRVAGYSTDTQYF; DNA: TGTGCCAGCAGGGTAGCGGGGTATTCCACAGATACGCAGTATTTT
J: TRBJ1-2; D: -; V: TRBV6-6; size: -; CDR3: CASSTMGAGYGYTF; DNA: TGTGCCAGCAGTACCATGGGGGCGGGCTATGGCTACACCTTC
J: TRBJ1-1; D: -; V: TRBV2; size: few; CDR3: CASSDARGTNTEAFF; DNA: TGTGCCAGCAGTGATGCCCGCGGCACAAACACTGAAGCTTTCTTT
J: TRBJ1-5; D: -; V: TRBV6-1; size: -; CDR3: CAGGAVRGNQPQHF; DNA: TGTGCCGGGGGCGCAGTGAGAGGCAATCAGCCCCAGCATTTT
J: TRBJ2-5; D: -; V: TRBV6-5; size: -; CDR3: CASSAGLGGETQYF; DNA: TGTGCCAGCAGTGCCGGCCTAGGAGGGGAGACCCAGTACTTC
J: TRBJ2-6; D: -; V: TRBV18; size: -; CDR3: CASSPAIGANVLTF; DNA: TGTGCTAGCTCACCCGCTATTGGGGCCAACGTCCTGACTTTC
J: TRBJ1-6; D: TRBD1; V: TRBV6-1; size: -; CDR3: CASSEGTGLYSPLHF; DNA: TGTGCCAGCAGTGAAGGGACAGGGCTATATTCACCCCTCCACTTT
J: TRBJ2-1; D: -; V: TRBV27; size: -; CDR3: CASSLSIRAGGLYNEQFF; DNA: TGTGCCAGCAGTTTAAGCATAAGGGCGGGTGGGCTGTACAATGAGCAGTTCTTC
J: TRBJ1-1; D: -; V: TRBV6-6; size: few; CDR3: CASQDFMNTEAFF; DNA: TGTGCCAGCCAGGACTTCATGAACACTGAAGCTTTCTTT
J: TRBJ2-7; D: TRBD1; V: TRBV7-2; size: -; CDR3: CASSLMDRAAYEQYF; DNA: TGTGCCAGCAGCTTAATGGACAGGGCGGCCTACGAGCAGTACTTC
J: TRBJ1-1; D: TRBD1; V: TRBV29-1; size: -; CDR3: CSVRTGRTEAFF; DNA: TGCAGCGTCCGGACAGGCCGCACTGAAGCTTTCTTT
J: TRBJ2-3; D: -; V: TRBV27; size: -; CDR3: CASSQRRDTQYF; DNA: TGTGCCAGCAGTCAGCGTAGGGATACGCAGTATTTT
J: TRBJ2-1; D: TRBD1; V: TRBV5-1; size: -; CDR3: CASTGTIGTAYNEQFF; DNA: TGCGCCAGCACGGGAACAATTGGGACAGCCTACAATGAGCAGTTCTTC
J: TRBJ2-5; D: -; V: TRBV4-1; size: -; CDR3: CASSQDGQEEETQYF; DNA: TGCGCCAGCAGCCAAGATGGGCAGGAAGAAGAGACCCAGTACTTC
J: TRBJ2-3; D: -; V: TRBV28; size: -; CDR3: CAIAYGRDTQYF; DNA: TGTGCCATCGCGTACGGGAGAGATACGCAGTATTTT
J: TRBJ2-3; D: -; V: TRBV5-4; size: -; CDR3: CASSPSPGSSTDTQYF; DNA: TGTGCCAGCAGCCCCTCCCCAGGTTCTAGCACAGATACGCAGTATTTT
J: TRBJ2-7; D: TRBD2; V: TRBV11-2; size: -; CDR3: CASSGSGGTSSSYEQYF; DNA: TGTGCCAGCAGCGGCTCTGGCGGGACTAGTTCCTCCTACGAGCAGTACTTC
J: TRBJ1-3; D: TRBD1; V: TRBV4-2; size: -; CDR3: CASSQVRDSSGNTIYF; DNA: TGTGCCAGCAGCCAAGTTAGGGACAGCTCTGGAAACACCATATATTTT
J: TRBJ2-1; D: TRBD1; V: TRBV7-3; size: once; CDR3: CASKRTPGTEDTEQFF; DNA: TGTGCCAGCAAAAGGACTCCCGGGACAGAGGATACTGAGCAGTTCTTC
J: TRBJ1-1; D: -; V: TRBV6-1; size: -; CDR3: CASSAGGGITEAFF; DNA: TGTGCCAGCAGCGCCGGGGGAGGGATCACTGAAGCTTTCTTT
J: TRBJ2-1; D: -; V: TRBV28; size: -; CDR3: CATTGETNSYNEQFF; DNA: TGTGCCACTACCGGGGAGACTAACTCCTACAATGAGCAGTTCTTC
J: TRBJ2-4; D: TRBD1; V: TRBV7-9; size: -; CDR3: CASSLSTGHGNIQYF; DNA: TGTGCCAGCAGCTTATCGACAGGGCATGGAAACATTCAGTACTTC
J: TRBJ1-6; D: -; V: TRBV7-2; size: once; CDR3: CASSLASSYNSPLHF; DNA: TGTGCCAGCAGCTTAGCTAGCTCCTATAATTCACCCCTCCACTTT
J: TRBJ2-7; D: -; V: TRBV27; size: -; CDR3: CASSLSYRVEQYF; DNA: TGTGCCAGCAGTTTATCTTACAGGGTCGAGCAGTACTTC
J: TRBJ1-6; D: TRBD1; V: TRBV7-8; size: -; CDR3: CASSSVPTGRRGNSPLHF; DNA: TGTGCCAGCAGCTCCGTACCGACAGGGAGAAGAGGGAATTCACCCCTCCACTTT
J: TRBJ1-1; D: TRBD1; V: TRBV6-1; size: -; CDR3: CASSEGVGWDRGNTEAFF; DNA: TGTGCCAGCAGTGAAGGGGTCGGGTGGGACAGGGGCAACACTGAAGCTTTCTTT
J: TRBJ2-1; D: -; V: TRBV7-8; size: -; CDR3: CASSPGAGGLDEQFF; DNA: TGTGCCAGCAGCCCTGGGGCAGGGGGGCTCGATGAGCAGTTCTTC
J: TRBJ2-1; D: TRBD2; V: TRBV9; size: once; CDR3: CASSVGASGAPGQFF; DNA: TGTGCCAGCAGCGTAGGGGCTAGCGGTGCCCCGGGGCAGTTCTTC
J: TRBJ2-3; D: -; V: TRBV5-6; size: once; CDR3: CASTHRALRLEGDTQYF; DNA: TGTGCCAGCACCCACAGGGCTCTCCGGCTGGAAGGGGATACGCAGTATTTT
J: TRBJ1-4; D: -; V: TRBV10-3; size: -; CDR3: CAIRGGATPNEKLFF; DNA: TGTGCCATTAGGGGTGGGGCGACTCCTAATGAAAAACTGTTTTTT
J: TRBJ2-7; D: TRBD2; V: TRBV6-6; size: -; CDR3: CASSYGTSGIEQYF; DNA: TGTGCCAGCAGTTACGGGACTAGCGGGATCGAGCAGTACTTC
J: TRBJ2-1; D: TRBD1; V: TRBV6-5; size: -; CDR3: CASSKDRAPYNEQFF; DNA: TGTGCCAGCAGCAAAGACAGGGCCCCCTACAATGAGCAGTTCTTC
J: TRBJ2-3; D: TRBD1; V: TRBV4-3; size: -; CDR3: CASSQETGGRTDTQYF; DNA: TGCGCCAGCAGCCAAGAGACAGGGGGTAGGACAGATACGCAGTATTTT
J: TRBJ1-1; D: -; V: TRBV19; size: -; CDR3: CASSIRWAAFF; DNA: TGTGCCAGTAGTATCAGGTGGGCGGCTTTCTTT
J: TRBJ1-1; D: TRBD1; V: TRBV19; size: -; CDR3: CASKRQGSTEAFF; DNA: TGTGCCAGCAAAAGACAGGGGTCCACTGAAGCTTTCTTT
J: TRBJ1-5; D: -; V: TRBV30; size: few; CDR3: CAWSFRGRSNQPQHF; DNA: TGTGCCTGGAGTTTCAGGGGTCGTAGCAATCAGCCCCAGCATTTT
J: TRBJ2-7; D: -; V: TRBV15; size: -; CDR3: CATSPSLGTLNSYEQYF; DNA: TGTGCCACCAGCCCCTCCCTTGGGACACTGAATTCCTACGAGCAGTACTTC